This TCR beta chain was documented in a study of blood T cells in healthy people across ages. Combining a sample-barcoded 5' primer with a J-beta primer mix, a second PCR ran for about 7 to 11 cycles. Carrying 12 random nucleotides, a template-switch adaptor labeled each individual cDNA molecule. TCRdb passed the 5' RACE reads through MiXCR, listing each CDR3 protein once. Among 700,000 to 850,000 distinct CDR3 sequences, roughly 50% were seen once, and the ten largest hold roughly 40%. The CDR3 extends over 16 amino acids. Germline CDR1 and CDR2: SGHDN and FVKESK. The sequenced sample consisted of blood. The sequence was collected from an older man in good health. J is TRBJ2-4 and V is TRBV14, with TRBD2 identical over 7 bases. The J call could be wrong; TRBJ2-7 is a better fit for the DNA end. The CDR3 sequence is CASSLAGTKAVYEQYF. In nucleotides, the CDR3 is TGTGCCAGCAGCCTCGCCGGGACTAAGGCGGTTTACGAGCAGTACTTC.